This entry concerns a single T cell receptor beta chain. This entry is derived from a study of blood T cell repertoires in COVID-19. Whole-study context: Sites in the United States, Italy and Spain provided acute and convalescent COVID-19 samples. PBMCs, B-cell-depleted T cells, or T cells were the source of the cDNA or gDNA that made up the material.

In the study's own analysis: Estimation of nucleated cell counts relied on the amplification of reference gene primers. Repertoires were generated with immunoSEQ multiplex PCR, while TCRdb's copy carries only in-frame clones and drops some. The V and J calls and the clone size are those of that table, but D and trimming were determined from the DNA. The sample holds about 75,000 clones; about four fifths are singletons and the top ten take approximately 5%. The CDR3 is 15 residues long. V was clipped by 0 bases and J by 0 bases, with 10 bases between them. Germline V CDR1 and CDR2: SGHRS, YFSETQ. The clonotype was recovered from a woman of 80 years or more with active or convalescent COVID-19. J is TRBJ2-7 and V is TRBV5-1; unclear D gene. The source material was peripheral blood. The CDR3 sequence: CASSLVIESSYEQYF. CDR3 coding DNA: TGCGCCAGCAGCTTGGTAATCGAGTCCTCCTACGAGCAGTACTTC.